The 5 T cell receptor beta chains below all came from one sample that was sequenced in a study of a mutant IDH1 vaccine in newly diagnosed glioma (dated by TCRdb to about 2021). The time point label corresponds to: baseline, week 1 (first vaccination visit). The treatment or condition label here, explained by the study, means: pre-vaccination baseline after standard-of-care therapy. Libraries were prepared through the immunoSEQ multiplex PCR assay. Entries here come from immuneACCESS through TCRdb and include only in-frame sequences with V and J called. Some clones fail to appear in such tables; in the studies checked, an unresolved V gene covers under half of the shortfall, and the cause of the remainder is unknown. This sample holds 65,000 to 70,000 clones; around 83% were observed only once. Clones ranked in the top ten supply approximately 4.5% of the sample. This specimen was peripheral blood mononuclear cells (PBMCs), taken from a glioma patient treated with radiotherapy, temozolomide or both. The receptors originated from a young woman with glioma. Some clones in this sample may be carry-over from other donors' samples.

The V call is TRBV2, the J call TRBJ1-1; D gene ambiguous. Germline V gene lookup returns CDR1 SNHLY and CDR2 FYNNEI. Between the trimmed V and J ends, which lost 6 bases and 4 bases, there was a span of 12 bases. The CDR3 has 13 amino acids. The CDR3 DNA reads as TGTGCCAGCAGGGCCCCGGGGAGCACTGAAGCTTTCTTT. It is translated as CASRAPGSTEAFF.

The CDR3 nucleotides read TGTGCCAGCAGTGTCACTAGCGGGGGGGCCGGTGAGCAGTTCTTC. Translating it yields CASSVTSGGAGEQFF. V gene TRBV6-6 combines with J gene TRBJ2-1, with 13 bases aligning to TRBD2. V dropped 5 bases and J dropped 9; count of bases not matched to a gene: 7. The CDR3 has 15 amino acids. Germline CDR1 and CDR2: MNHNY and SVGAGI (reference sequence).

The J gene is TRBJ1-2, the V gene TRBV6-6; possible D gene TRBD1, 5 bases. This CDR3 has 11 residues. Trimming shortened V by 10 bases and J by 6 bases, and 12 bases separated the two germline ends. Germline lookup yields CDR1 MNHNY and CDR2 SVGAGI (reference sequence). CDR3 amino acids: CATLRGNGYTF. The CDR3 nucleotides are TGTGCCACCCTACGGGGGAATGGCTACACCTTC.

The chain recombines TRBV19 with TRBJ1-1; no reliable D call. V shed 7 bases and J shed 3 bases, with 12 bases lying between them. Looked up from germline, CDR1 is LNHDA and CDR2 is SQIVND (reference sequence). This CDR3 has 13 amino acids. CDR3 residues: CASTPPWHTEAFF. The CDR3 nucleotides are TGTGCCAGTACCCCCCCGTGGCACACTGAAGCTTTCTTT.

The gene calls are TRBV5-6 and TRBJ1-1; TRBD1 aligns across 8 bases. Losses at the gene ends were 4 bases for V and 10 bases for J; bases not matched to a gene: 12. The length of the CDR3 is 14 residues. Germline V CDR1 and CDR2: SGHDT, YYEEEE. The CDR3: CASSGRTGRPGAFF. The CDR3 DNA is TGTGCCAGCAGCGGGAGGACAGGGCGGCCGGGAGCTTTCTTT.